This entry describes one T cell receptor (beta chain). There are a few counts of this clone. Its antigen is currently not known. No much larger clonotype is one base removed from it; base qualities were not supplied. Taken from the germline V gene, the CDR1 and CDR2 loops are MNHEY and SVGAGI. The germline ends are 12 bases apart after V is trimmed by 2 bases and J by 8 bases. Its CDR3 holds 13 amino acids, cysteine through phenylalanine. CDR3 DNA only is kept here, 39 bases in frame from base 1. The library was prepared using the immunoSEQ multiplex PCR assay. The multiplex PCR relied on a mix of 60 forward primers for TCR Vbeta segments and 13 reverse primers for TCR Jbeta segments. The CDR3 region of rearranged TCR beta genes was amplified from genomic DNA by a multiplex PCR assay. The Illumina HiSeq System was used to sequence the amplified TCR beta libraries as 87-base-pair reads. In the source study's methods: In a later analysis, some 80 million unique TCR beta chains were counted across the roughly 610 repertoires, and roughly 9.9 million of these chains were shared by at least two donors. A nearest-neighbor algorithm error-corrected the raw reads and collapsed the reads into unique sequences, merging closely related sequences to remove PCR and sequencing errors. V, D and J gene segments were assigned by aligning CDR3 sequences to IMGT reference sequences. For a sequence to be retained, at least a six-nucleotide match to both a V gene segment and a J gene segment was required. Rearrangements were called productive when the CDR3 lacked stop codons and stayed in frame with V and J; all others were non-productive. Following IMGT convention, CDR3 was defined as the stretch from the second conserved V-encoded cysteine up to the conserved J-encoded phenylalanine. Sequences without an unambiguous match to a single V gene segment were excluded from the earlier analysis of almost 600 of the donors. An earlier analysis of a few hundred of the donors classified V segments as functional when productive rearrangements were above 56.7% and as segregating when the standard deviation between donors was above 5%. A statistical classification framework was built to diagnose cytomegalovirus status from the catalog of TCR beta chain sequences. In a later analysis, TCR nucleotide sequences were compared against IMGT/GENE-DB human TR gene sequences so that V and J genes could be assigned. A later analysis assigned CDR3 sequences and most-parsimonious VDJ recombination scenarios with the TCRdist pipeline. In a later analysis, each TCR beta chain was defined by its CDR3 amino acid sequence together with its V-gene family, and reads without a unique V-gene family were excluded. A later analysis removed 500 to 650 highly shared, low-generation-probability nucleotide sequences to deal with suspected cross-contamination and a sequencing artifact. A later analysis calculated a clonal expansion index for each public chain from normalized within-repertoire ranks of inferred template counts. A later analysis computed generation probabilities with a VDJ recombination model fitted to out-of-frame rearrangements, and checked the results against IGoR. In a later analysis, TCR-TCR, TCR-HLA and TCR-CMV co-occurrence was scored with hypergeometric tests, and a repertoire-size bias correction was applied to TCR pairs. False discovery rates were estimated in a later analysis by permuting HLA or CMV assignments 20 times. In a later analysis, co-occurring TCRs were grouped with DBSCAN, and TCRdist sequence similarity was added when clustering was performed within HLA-allele-positive subsets. Co-occurrence clustering excluded repertoires with fewer than 30,000 or more than 120,000 public chains, plus five with anomalous nucleotide sharing. Sourced from immuneACCESS, this table was stored by TCRdb with only in-frame sequences that have V and J called. A share of the clones is absent; for the studies checked, an unresolved V gene accounts for under half, and the remainder has no known explanation. That table gives V, J and clone size, and the DNA gave D and trimming. The table for this sample lists 95,000 to 150,000 clones; over 70% of them were counted only once. More than 3% of the sample belongs to the ten largest clones.

The sample originates from a study of cytomegalovirus exposure and HLA in healthy donors (dated by TCRdb to about 2017). Context from the whole study: According to an earlier analysis of around 600 of the donors, 150 million to 200 million T cells yielded roughly 100 million unique TCR beta sequences and 250 to 350 Gb of sequence data. The study aimed to test whether cataloging public T cell receptors could reveal signatures of past pathogen exposure. Rather than using new phenotypic data, the later analysis identified candidate immune exposures from TCR beta sequences and from how often those sequences occurred across donors. Donor age, sex, ethnicity and CMV serostatus were compiled alongside the repertoire data. Roughly 5 DR-DQ haplotypes were handled as single units for association and clustering, since linkage in the cohort was strong. The study profiled the T cell repertoires of about 640 subjects by immunosequencing and related them to cytomegalovirus serostatus. A later genetic analysis used genome-wide SNP genotypes for about 60% of the roughly 700 donors, treating that subset as a discovery cohort. To decide whether each TCR beta V gene segment behaved as functional or pseudogenic, an earlier analysis of approximately 600 of the donors relied on high-throughput TCR beta sequencing. HLA typing covered class I and class II loci at four-digit resolution. To predict cytomegalovirus infection status, the study brought together high-throughput TCR immunosequencing, statistical association of individual TCRs with disease status, and machine learning. Roughly 300 gigabases of sequencing data and tens of millions of unique TCR sequences were included in an early release covering 500 to 750 HLA-typed donors. Every repertoire in the discovery cohort had been generated on one and the same sequencing platform. On average, around 240,000 unique TCR beta nucleotide sequences were sequenced per donor among about 400 genotyped donors of the cohort, with roughly 18% of those sequences being non-productive. Of the roughly 400 genotyped donors, roughly 80% fell in the genetic ancestry cluster associated with self-reported Caucasian donors. The number of donors typed differed by locus, with about 629-630 for A, B, C, DRB1 and DQB1, over 500 for DQA1, 600 to 610 for DPA1, and under 490 for DPB1. A later analysis re-analyzed previously published TCR beta repertoires from 500 to 700 donors and added high-resolution HLA genotyping to study TCR occurrence patterns. A separate validation cohort of approximately 130 different subjects was used in addition to the roughly 640-subject first cohort. Points the paper makes about the study in general: While some public TCRs were present in many individuals, most TCR sequences turned up only very rarely across donors. In vitro tests confirmed that a few of the cytomegalovirus-associated TCR beta chains recognize cytomegalovirus antigens. A total of about 150 TCR beta chains were listed by the study as associated with cytomegalovirus. According to a later genetic analysis, donors in an Asian-associated ancestry cluster had fewer N-insertions in productive TCRs than the approximately 710-donor mean. In a later analysis, several top co-occurrence clusters were reported to appear linked to parvovirus B19, influenza, CMV and Epstein-Barr virus. In a later analysis, HLA-associated TCR beta chains were found to be more clonally expanded and to have lower generation probabilities than equally common non-associated chains. Roughly uniform sequencing depth across donors was assumed in presence/absence analyses, although this assumption may not hold. When HLA alleles, especially DR and DQ, strongly co-occurred, TCR associations were difficult to assign to individual alleles. The only immune exposure information available for the cohort was CMV serostatus. Some IMGT-functional V segments, including TRBV6-2 and TRBV6-3, could not be distinguished by the 87-base-pair reads and were therefore excluded. A later analysis found that most CMV-associated TCR beta chains appeared HLA-restricted, with HLA associations seemingly driven largely by CMV exposure. Linkage disequilibrium might explain the correlated functional status among segregating V segments, but an unknown experimental factor could not be excluded. Because HLA typing was missing for some donors at each locus, association tests included only the typed subset. A later analysis found that TCR association rates varied across HLA loci, with DRB1 alleles showing the most associated TCRs and HLA-C alleles the fewest. In this cohort, only TCR beta chains were sequenced, and detectable features were limited by the absence of alpha or paired-chain data. In a later genetic analysis, a missense DCLRE1C variant was associated with V-gene and J-gene trimming of TCR beta chains, and the association was replicated in an independent cohort. The sequencing pipeline was judged likely to have produced a cluster of highly shared sequence variants as a technical artifact. The classifier was reported to diagnose cytomegalovirus status with high specificity and sensitivity in both the original cohort and the validation cohort. Because counts were too low, more than 15 rarely observed V segments, including chromosome 9 orphons, were left out of the earlier analysis of 587 of the donors. A further reported finding was that TCR beta sequences accurately predicted the HLA-A and HLA-B alleles for most subjects in the first cohort. Broadly in line with IMGT annotations, most TCR beta V segments showed up in productive rearrangements about 87% or about 30% of the time in an earlier analysis of several hundred of the donors. The authors suggested that the approach could potentially be generalized to other disease states and immunological phenotypes. A later analysis associated about 18,000 TCR beta sequences with specific HLA alleles at a false discovery rate of 0.05.

The cohort comprised 670 or so healthy bone marrow donors. All cohort members were sampled while nominally healthy, although unrecorded immune exposures were likely present. The donor was CMV seronegative and was included in the group of under 450 seronegative cohort members. A peripheral blood sample was provided by each donor, and peripheral blood mononuclear cells were used for TCR beta sequencing. Genomic DNA was extracted from the blood cell samples with the Qiagen DNeasy Blood Extraction Kit. Recombination connected TRBV6-5 to TRBJ1-2, with no confidently assigned D gene. The specimen sequenced was PBMCs. The TCR sequence derives from a woman aged 45-60 years in good health and CMV-seronegative. The CDR3 protein sequence reads: CASSYNPLVGYTF. Read as DNA, the sequence is TGTGCCAGCAGTTACAATCCACTTGTCGGCTACACCTTC.